The entry below gives a single TCR beta chain sequence along with its context. Its cognate antigen is unknown. The CDR3 spans 13 residues. Germline V gene lookup returns CDR1 GTSNPN and CDR2 SVGIG (reference sequence). J lost 7 bases, V lost 5 bases, and 4 bases had no gene match. Caucasian, healthy and from Russia, the donors were aged between about 6 and 90. Isolation of PBMCs gave at least 7 million cells per sample. The sample is drawn from a study of blood T cells in healthy people across ages. Findings and limits, study-wide: Unsorted PBMC input precluded a conclusive naive versus antigen-experienced comparison.

It was with a sample-barcoded 5' primer and a J-beta primer mix that a second PCR of roughly 7 to 12 cycles was run. TCRdb reanalysed the 5' RACE reads using MiXCR and keeps one entry per CDR3 protein. The sample shows approximately 2,000,000 distinct CDR3 sequences, approximately 39% of them seen only once. This sequence originates from a human donor in good health. The chain uses TRBV30 and TRBJ2-1; 11 bases agree with TRBD2. Sequencing input: blood. The CDR3: CAWDSGGANEQFF. The CDR3 DNA reads as TGTGCCTGGGATAGCGGGGGGGCTAATGAGCAGTTCTTC.